The source of this T cell receptor (beta chain) is a study of blood T cell repertoires in COVID-19. Study-level information: The samples span acute and convalescent COVID-19 from the United States, Italy and Spain. The analysed material was cDNA or gDNA that came from T cells, B-cell-depleted T cells, or PBMCs.

The CDR3 is 16 residues long. V lost 4 bases and J lost 1, with 17 bases in between. Germline lookup yields CDR1 SGHDT and CDR2 YYEEEE. Repertoires were generated with immunoSEQ multiplex PCR, while TCRdb's copy carries only in-frame clones and drops some. The sample records around 230,000 clones, over 70% being singletons. The sequencing input was peripheral blood. This chain links TRBV5-6 with TRBJ1-1, with unresolved D. The clonotype was recovered from a woman older than 75 with acute or convalescent COVID-19. The CDR3 coding sequence is TGTGCCAGCAGCCCCCCTCTCTCTAGACCGAACACTGAAGCTTTCTTT. The encoded protein is CASSPPLSRPNTEAFF.